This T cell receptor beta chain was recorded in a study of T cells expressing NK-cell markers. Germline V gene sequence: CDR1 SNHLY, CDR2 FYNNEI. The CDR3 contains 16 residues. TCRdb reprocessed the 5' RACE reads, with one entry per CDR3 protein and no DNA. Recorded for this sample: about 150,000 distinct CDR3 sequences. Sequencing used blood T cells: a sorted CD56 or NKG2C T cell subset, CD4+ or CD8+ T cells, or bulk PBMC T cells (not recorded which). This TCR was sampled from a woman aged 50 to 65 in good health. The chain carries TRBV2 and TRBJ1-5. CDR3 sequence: CASSGDQESSNRPQHF.